This T cell receptor beta chain derives from a study of shared clonotypes between healthy human individuals. A remark on this clone: Its specificity is not known.

The CDR3 is 13 amino acids. Germline V CDR1 and CDR2: MNHEY, SMNVEV (reference sequence). The V end was cut by 7 bases, the J end by 4 bases, with 10 bases between. Whole-study results and caveats: Having only a few donors restricted how much genetic and exposure-history diversity was captured.

The healthy adult donors were HIV-negative and reported no recent acute infections or vaccinations. The method was immunoSEQ multiplex PCR; TCRdb's version includes in-frame clones alone and lacks a portion of them. The table records about 110,000 clones, roughly two thirds of them present only once. This sequence joins TRBV27 and TRBJ1-4; no definite D call. The sample taken for sequencing was memory CD8+ T cells sorted from blood. Subset given: CD45RO+ cells pooled with CCR7-negative TemRA cells. The clonotype originates from a woman in her 30s in good health. CDR3 bases: TGTGCCAGCATCGGCAGAGTTAATGAAAAACTGTTTTTT. It codes for CASIGRVNEKLFF. The whole variable domain, remainder taken from reference TRBV27 and TRBJ1-4, is EAQVTQNPRYLITVTGKKLTVTCSQNMNHEYMSWYRQDPGLGLRQIYYSMNVEVTDKGDVPEGYKVSRKEKRNFPLILESPSPNQTSLYFCASIGRVNEKLFFGSGTQLSVL.